This passage covers 29 T cell receptor beta chains from one sample sequenced in a study of CD8 T cells in Susac syndrome. RNA amounts of about 0.45 to 1 ug underwent reverse transcription with random hexamers. TCRdb re-called the immunoSEQ multiplex PCR reads with MiXCR, one entry per CDR3 protein. This table holds approximately 100,000 distinct CDR3 sequences, under 95% found once. Sequences were obtained from CD8+ T cells from PBMCs. All receptors come from a human donor in good health.

The chain uses TRBV29-1 and TRBJ1-2; no clear D gene. The V gene's germline CDR1 is SQVTM and CDR2 ANQGSEA. V lost 0 bases, J lost 4 bases, and 15 bases lay in between. This CDR3 has 15 amino acids. The CDR3 is CSVEEGRGFVYGYTF. CDR3 nucleotides: TGCAGCGTTGAAGAAGGGCGTGGATTTGTCTATGGCTACACCTTC.

The chain couples TRBV7-9 to TRBJ2-2; D gene unclear. This CDR3 has 14 residues. The V gene's germline CDR1 is SEHNR and CDR2 FQNEAQ (reference sequence). V was shortened by 3 bases and J by 0 bases, with 5 bases between the two germline ends. DNA of the CDR3: TGTGCCAGCAGCTTCCTAACGAACACCGGGGAGCTGTTTTTT. Translated: CASSFLTNTGELFF.

The chain recombines TRBV2 with TRBJ2-7, with D possibly called TRBD1 or TRBD2 (5 bases each). V gave up 7 bases and J gave up 0 bases, with 13 bases separating them. Germline V gives CDR1 SNHLY, CDR2 FYNNEI. This CDR3 region has 14 residues. The CDR3 is CASKGTESSYEQYF. The CDR3 DNA is TGTGCCAGCAAAGGGACGGAGAGCTCCTACGAGCAGTACTTC. The variable domain in full, with the rest retrieved from reference TRBV2 and TRBJ2-7, is EPEVTQTPSHQVTQMGQEVILRCVPISNHLYFYWYRQILGQKVEFLVSFYNNEISEKSEIFDDQFSVERPDGSNFTLKIRSTKLEDSAMYFCASKGTESSYEQYFGPGTRLTVT.

This chain uses TRBV6-2 or TRBV6-3 with TRBJ2-2; TRBD1 might be the D (6 bases). This CDR3 spans 14 amino acids. The ends were cut back, 6 bases at V and 5 bases at J, with 13 bases in the middle. Looked up from germline, CDR1 is MNHEY and CDR2 is SVGEGT. The CDR3, as DNA: TGTGCCAGCAGCTGGATACAGGGAACCGGGGAGCTGTTTTTT. Its translation: CASSWIQGTGELFF.

The V and J genes are TRBV7-2 and TRBJ2-5, with D perhaps TRBD2 (6 bases). The germline V gene encodes CDR1 SGHTA and CDR2 FQGNSA. V was clipped by 7 bases and J by 1 base, with 16 bases between them. The CDR3 runs 15 residues. The CDR3 bases are TGTGCCAGCACCCCGGGCGGGGCCTCCCAAGAGACCCAGTACTTC. Protein sequence: CASTPGGASQETQYF. The full variable domain, completed using reference TRBV7-2 and TRBJ2-5, is GAGVSQSPSNKVTEKGKDVELRCDPISGHTALYWYRQSLGQGLEFLIYFQGNSAPDKSGLPSDRFSAERTGGSVSTLTIQRTQQEDSAVYLCASTPGGASQETQYFGPGTRLLVL.

This chain uses TRBV12-3 or TRBV12-4 with TRBJ1-5; D is perhaps TRBD1 (5 bases). Between the trimmed V and J ends, which lost 4 bases and 4 bases, there was a span of 11 bases. The CDR3 totals 14 residues. CDR3 residues: CASSYGQLNQPQHF. In DNA form, the CDR3 reads TGTGCCAGCAGTTATGGACAATTAAATCAGCCCCAGCATTTT.

The V and J genes are TRBV4-2 and TRBJ2-3; D gene uncertain. Germline V lookup: CDR1 LGHNA, CDR2 YNFKEQ. This CDR3 spans 16 amino acids. V was cut by 0 bases and J by 1 base, with 11 bases left in between. DNA of the CDR3: TGTGCCAGCAGCCAAGATGATAAGTCGGGCACAGATACGCAGTATTTT. Translating gives CASSQDDKSGTDTQYF.

This chain connects TRBV7-8 to TRBJ2-1; D not certain. Trimming shortened V by 1 base and J by 10 bases, and 14 bases separated the two germline ends. This CDR3 has 14 residues. The germline CDR1 and CDR2 sequences are SGHVS and FQNEAQ. CDR3 amino acids: CASSLGWMAGEQFF. Here the CDR3 DNA reads TGTGCCAGCAGCTTAGGGTGGATGGCAGGCGAGCAGTTCTTC.

The gene calls are TRBV4-1 and TRBJ1-2, with a possible D match to TRBD1 (5 bases). CDR1 is MGHRA, CDR2 YSYEKL, per germline. CDR3 length equals 14 residues. Between the trimmed V and J ends, which lost 4 bases and 2 bases, there was a span of 11 bases. The CDR3 DNA reads TGCGCCAGCAGCCCGAGGGACGGCAACTATGGCTACACCTTC. Translation: CASSPRDGNYGYTF.

The CDR3: CASSPEGQPYNEQFF. CDR3 DNA sequence: TGCGCCAGCAGCCCCGAGGGTCAGCCCTACAATGAGCAGTTCTTC. V gene TRBV5-1 combines with J gene TRBJ2-1; tentatively, D is TRBD2 (5 bases). V gave up 4 bases and J gave up 2 bases, with 13 bases separating them. The CDR3 totals 15 residues. Germline CDR1 SGHRS, CDR2 YFSETQ.

In this sample, this clonotype turned up a few times. V is TRBV6-2 or TRBV6-3 and J is TRBJ1-2; TRBD1 might be the D (6 bases). Germline assignment: CDR1 MNHEY and CDR2 SVGEGT. The V and J ends lost 4 bases and 6 bases respectively, with 15 bases between them. The CDR3 totals 14 residues. Here the CDR3 reads CASSFSTGSNGYTF. The CDR3, as DNA: TGTGCCAGCAGTTTCAGCACAGGGTCGAATGGCTACACCTTC.

This clonotype was found once. The CDR3 sequence: CASSPGQVYNEQFF. The DNA for the CDR3 is TGTGCCAGCAGCCCTGGACAGGTCTACAATGAGCAGTTCTTC. The chain recombines TRBV9 with TRBJ2-1, with 7 bases lining up with TRBD1. The CDR3 sequence is 14 residues long. In germline, CDR1 is SGDLS, CDR2 YYNGEE. The ends lost 4 bases at V and 3 bases at J; junction bases unmatched: 4.

The chain joins TRBV7-9 to TRBJ1-2; 9 bases align to TRBD1. Trimming took 8 bases from V and 4 from J; bases not matched to a gene: 11. The germline V gene encodes CDR1 SEHNR and CDR2 FQNEAQ (reference sequence). The CDR3 length is 15 residues. Written as DNA, the CDR3 is TGTGCCAGCGGACAAACAGGGGGCCGAACCTATGGCTACACCTTC. Encoded protein: CASGQTGGRTYGYTF. The complete variable domain, with remaining parts taken from reference TRBV7-9 and TRBJ1-2, reads DTGVSQNPRHKITKRGQNVTFRCDPISEHNRLYWYRQTLGQGPEFLTYFQNEAQLEKSRLLSDRFSAERPKGSFSTLEIQRTEQGDSAMYLCASGQTGGRTYGYTFGSGTRLTVV.

This sequence joins TRBV2 and TRBJ2-3; 8 nucleotides align to TRBD2. Germline assignment: CDR1 SNHLY and CDR2 FYNNEI. This CDR3 comprises 15 residues. V was pared by 4 bases and J by 0 bases, with 3 bases of the junction left unmatched. The CDR3 DNA reads as TGTGCCAGCAGTGGACTAGCGATCAGCACAGATACGCAGTATTTT. Protein product: CASSGLAISTDTQYF. The full variable domain, its missing parts supplied by reference TRBV2 and TRBJ2-3, is EPEVTQTPSHQVTQMGQEVILRCVPISNHLYFYWYRQILGQKVEFLVSFYNNEISEKSEIFDDQFSVERPDGSNFTLKIRSTKLEDSAMYFCASSGLAISTDTQYFGPGTRLTVL.

The chain combines TRBV29-1 with TRBJ1-2, with 9 bases identical to TRBD1. V shed 5 bases, J shed 4 bases, and the junction held 5 bases outside the gene matches. CDR1 and CDR2 (germline): SQVTM, ANQGSEA. The CDR3 is 13 amino acids. The CDR3 DNA follows: TGCAGCGTTCCCGGACAGGGGTTCTATGGCTACACCTTC. This encodes CSVPGQGFYGYTF.

This chain links TRBV20-1 with TRBJ2-7; TRBD2 is a possible D gene (5 bases). V lost 5 bases, J lost 7 bases, and 30 bases lay in between. Germline CDR1 is DFQATT and CDR2 is SNEGSKA (reference sequence). The CDR3 has 17 amino acids. CDR3 sequence reads: CSARGLTVHPTWDEQYF. CDR3 sequence (DNA): TGCAGTGCTCGCGGACTTACCGTACACCCAACATGGGATGAGCAGTACTTC.

V is TRBV3-1 and J is TRBJ1-1; D uncertain. Per germline, CDR1 LGHDT and CDR2 YNNKEL (reference sequence). The CDR3 length is 13 residues. Trimming cost V 0 bases and J 5 bases, with 7 bases left between them. CDR3 in amino acids: CASSQETPTEAFF. The CDR3, as DNA: TGTGCCAGCAGCCAAGAGACCCCTACTGAAGCTTTCTTT.

The chain is built from TRBV20-1 and TRBJ1-6; 7 nucleotides align to TRBD1. Germline CDR1 DFQATT, CDR2 SNEGSKA (reference sequence). This CDR3 comprises 13 residues. The V gene end was trimmed by 2 bases and the J gene end by 8 bases; junction bases not matched to a gene: 3. The CDR3 loop is CSARHDRDSPLHF. In DNA form, the CDR3 reads TGCAGTGCTAGACATGACAGGGATTCACCCCTCCACTTT.

In the case of this clonotype: The junction does not match germline at one end; this may be a read error. This rearrangement joins TRBV7-7 to TRBJ2-5; D assignment may be TRBD1 or TRBD2 (5 bases each). The CDR3 consists of 19 residues. Germline values: CDR1 SSHAT, CDR2 FNYEAQ (reference sequence). The CDR3 loop reads CASSLKTLGTATYQETQYF. In DNA, the CDR3 is TGTGCTAGCAGCTTAAAAACCCTCGGGACCGCGACGTACCAAGAGACCCAGTACTTC.

The chain uses TRBV6-2 or TRBV6-3 and TRBJ1-6, with 8 bases that match TRBD1. This CDR3 is built from 18 residues. J lost 8 bases, V lost 2 bases, and 14 bases had no gene match. The germline V gene encodes CDR1 MNHEY and CDR2 SVGEGT. The CDR3 DNA sequence: TGTGCCAGCAGTTACCCGTATTCGGGACAGGTGATGCATTCACCCCTCCACTTT. This translates into CASSYPYSGQVMHSPLHF.

Worth noting for this clonotype: It is likely a read error, because the conserved phenylalanine at the end of the CDR3 is missing. The V call is TRBV27, the J call TRBJ1-4; D is unclear. This CDR3 region has 12 residues. Germline lookup yields CDR1 MNHEY and CDR2 SMNVEV (reference sequence). The CDR3 loop is CILEATNEKLFC. CDR3 bases: TGTATCCTGGAGGCAACTAATGAAAAACTGTTTTGT.

The chain combines TRBV6-5 with TRBJ2-7; TRBD2 aligns across 10 bases. Germline trimming cut 0 bases from V and 7 bases from J; bases unmatched to any gene: 12. Per the germline V gene, CDR1 is MNHEY and CDR2 is SVGAGI. The CDR3 is 17 amino acids. The CDR3 loop reads CASSYSRGRAGGREQYF. DNA of the CDR3: TGTGCCAGCAGTTACTCTCGGGGACGAGCGGGAGGGAGGGAGCAGTACTTC.

This clonotype occurred once. V gene TRBV5-4 combines with J gene TRBJ1-1, with TRBD1 matching over 9 bases. V trimming: 0 bases; J trimming: 6 bases; junction bases outside the gene matches: 12. The germline CDR1 and CDR2 sequences are SGHNT and YYREEE (reference sequence). The CDR3 is made up of 17 amino acids. As DNA, the CDR3 is TGTGCCAGCAGCTTGGGGGGGACAGGGTTGGATAAGGCTGAAGCTTTCTTT. Its protein is CASSLGGTGLDKAEAFF.

The J gene is TRBJ1-2, the V gene TRBV29-1; D unclear. V was cut by 6 bases and J by 8 bases, with 19 bases left in between. This CDR3 is built from 13 residues. Germline V lookup: CDR1 SQVTM, CDR2 ANQGSEA. The CDR3: CSVHNRRSGGYTF. In nucleotides, the CDR3 is TGCAGCGTCCACAATAGGAGGTCGGGAGGCTACACCTTC. The full variable domain, completed using reference TRBV29-1 and TRBJ1-2, is SAVISQKPSRDICQRGTSLTIQCQVDSQVTMMFWYRQQPGQSLTLIATANQGSEATYESGFVIDKFPISRPNLTFSTLTVSNMSPEDSSIYLCSVHNRRSGGYTFGSGTRLTVV.

The chain is built from TRBV11-1 and TRBJ2-1, with D perhaps TRBD2 (6 bases). The germline V gene has CDR1 SGHAT and CDR2 FQDESV (reference sequence). Trimming shortened V by 6 bases and J by 10 bases, and 16 bases separated the two germline ends. This CDR3 is 13 amino acids long. The CDR3 DNA follows: TGTGCCAGCAGAAACCTGGGGGAGGACGAGCAGTTCTTC. Translating gives CASRNLGEDEQFF.

CDR3 DNA: TGTGCCAGCAGTGAACTGACAGGGGGGAATGAGCAGTTCTTC. Translating it yields CASSELTGGNEQFF. V usage is TRBV2 and J usage is TRBJ2-1; TRBD1 matches at 9 bases. Per the germline V gene, CDR1 is SNHLY and CDR2 is FYNNEI. The V gene end was trimmed by 2 bases and the J gene end by 7 bases; junction bases not matched to a gene: 3. CDR3 size: 14 residues.

Written as DNA, the CDR3 is TGCAGTGCAAGGGCGGCCGCTGGGGCCAACGTCCTGACTTTC. Translated, it gives CSARAAAGANVLTF. The rearrangement joins TRBV20-1 to TRBJ2-6, with D hard to call. The CDR3 runs 14 residues. V was shortened by 6 bases and J by 2 bases, with 11 bases between the two germline ends. CDR1 DFQATT and CDR2 SNEGSKA come from the germline V gene (reference sequence).

The gene calls are TRBV4-3 and TRBJ1-1, with 7 bases lining up with TRBD1. V lost 0 bases to trimming and J lost 5 bases; unmatched junction nucleotides: 9. CDR1 LGHNA and CDR2 YSLEER come from the germline V gene. This CDR3 is built from 16 residues. This chain's CDR3 is CASSQDVTGVGTEAFF. The CDR3 DNA is TGCGCCAGCAGCCAAGATGTCACAGGGGTAGGGACTGAAGCTTTCTTT.

This clonotype has a handful of counts. This chain connects TRBV28 to TRBJ2-7, with D perhaps matching TRBD1 or TRBD2 (5 bases each). The CDR3 runs to 16 residues. The V gene's germline CDR1 is MDHEN and CDR2 SYDVKM. Deletions cut 6 bases from V and 2 bases from J, with 20 bases between. The CDR3 DNA is TGTGCCAGCAGAGGTGGGACGACACCCCAAGCCTACGAGCAGTACTTC. It yields the protein CASRGGTTPQAYEQYF.